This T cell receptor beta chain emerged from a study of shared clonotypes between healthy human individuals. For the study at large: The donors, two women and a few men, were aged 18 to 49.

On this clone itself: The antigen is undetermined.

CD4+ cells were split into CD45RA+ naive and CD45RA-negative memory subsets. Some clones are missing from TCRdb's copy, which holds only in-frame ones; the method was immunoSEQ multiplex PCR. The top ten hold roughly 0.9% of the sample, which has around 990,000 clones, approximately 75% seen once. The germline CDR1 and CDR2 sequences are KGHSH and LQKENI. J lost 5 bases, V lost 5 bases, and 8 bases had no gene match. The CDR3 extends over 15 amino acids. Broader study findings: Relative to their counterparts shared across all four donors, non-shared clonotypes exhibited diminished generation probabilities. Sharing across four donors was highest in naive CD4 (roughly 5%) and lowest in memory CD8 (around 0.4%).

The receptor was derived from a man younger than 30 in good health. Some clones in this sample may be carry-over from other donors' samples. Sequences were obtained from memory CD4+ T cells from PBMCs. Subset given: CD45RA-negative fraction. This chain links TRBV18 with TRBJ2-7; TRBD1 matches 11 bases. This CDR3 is CASSSYPGQGDEQYF. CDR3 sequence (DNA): TGTGCCAGCTCATCTTATCCGGGACAGGGGGACGAGCAGTACTTC.